The 14 T cell receptor beta chains in this list originate from one sample, sequenced in a study of T cells in Graves' hyperthyroidism and ophthalmopathy. The source material, RNA transcripts, was used to amplify TCR beta CDR3 regions. TCR CDR3 regions were first amplified by RT-PCR with HTBI primers. MiXCR was run by TCRdb on the multiplex PCR reads, yielding one entry per CDR3 protein. This table holds about 350,000 distinct CDR3 sequences, 15% to 20% found once. Sequencing used blood. The source is a woman in her 40s with Graves' ophthalmopathy.

This clonotype was observed many times. The chain recombines TRBV28 with TRBJ1-2; 10 positions match TRBD1. The CDR3 loop spans 18 amino acids. After removal of 6 bases from V and 3 bases from J, the junction contained 16 bases not matched to a gene. The germline CDR1 and CDR2 sequences are MDHEN and SYDVKM. CDR3 region: CASSPRLRDRGRDYGYTF. The CDR3 coding sequence is TGTGCCAGCAGCCCTAGGTTGCGGGACAGGGGACGCGACTATGGCTACACCTTC.

There are many counts of this clonotype. The genes are TRBV10-3 and TRBJ2-3, with 8 bases that match TRBD2. Germline CDR1 is ENHRY and CDR2 is SYGVKD. V lost 8 bases and J lost 0; bases outside the gene matches: 10. This CDR3 has 16 amino acids. This CDR3 is CAIARSSGSSTDTQYF. In DNA, the CDR3 is TGTGCCATCGCAAGGTCTAGCGGGTCTAGCACAGATACGCAGTATTTT.

This clonotype was counted at least ten times. The chain employs TRBV29-1 and TRBJ2-7, with 10 bases that match TRBD2. Germline V gives CDR1 SQVTM, CDR2 ANQGSEA. The V gene end was trimmed by 4 bases and the J gene end by 1 base; junction bases not matched to a gene: 10. The length of the CDR3 is 16 residues. The CDR3 coding sequence is TGCAGCGTTGGCTCAACTAGCGGGATTAGGTCCTACGAGCAGTACTTC. Translation gives CSVGSTSGIRSYEQYF.

This clonotype was observed many times. This chain uses TRBV3-1 with TRBJ1-3; 8 bases align to TRBD1. Germline CDR1 and CDR2: LGHDT and YNNKEL (reference sequence). CDR3 size: 16 residues. The V gene end was trimmed by 0 bases and the J gene end by 4 bases; junction bases not matched to a gene: 5. CDR3: CASSQDQGANGNTIYF. The CDR3 DNA reads TGTGCCAGCAGCCAAGATCAGGGGGCCAACGGAAACACCATATATTTT.

Turning to this clonotype: A single base separates this from a much larger clone, so it may be a read error. This chain links TRBV30 with TRBJ2-2; 7 bases are shared with TRBD2. The CDR3 consists of 20 residues. The germline V gene encodes CDR1 GTSNPN and CDR2 SVGIG (reference sequence). The CDR3 coding sequence is TGTGCCTGGAGTGTATTTTCGGCTAGCGGACCCGCGTTTTCCACCGGGAAGCTGTTTTTT. As protein: CAWSVFSASGPAFSTGKLFF.

This clonotype was counted at least ten times. The chain joins TRBV11-1 to TRBJ1-2, with D unclear. Germline V lookup: CDR1 SGHAT, CDR2 FQDESV (reference sequence). The V and J ends lost 0 bases and 5 bases respectively, with 7 bases between them. The CDR3 length is 13 residues. The CDR3 DNA sequence: TGTGCCAGCAGCTTAGCCCAGAAGTATGGCTACACCTTC. Its translation is CASSLAQKYGYTF. The whole variable domain, filled in from reference TRBV11-1 and TRBJ1-2, reads EAEVAQSPRYKITEKSQAVAFWCDPISGHATLYWYRQILGQGPELLVQFQDESVVDDSQLPKDRFSAERLKGVDSTLKIQPAELGDSAMYLCASSLAQKYGYTFGSGTRLTVV.

This chain connects TRBV14 to TRBJ1-2; D is perhaps TRBD1 (6 bases). V shed 6 bases and J shed 0 bases, with 14 bases lying between them. This CDR3 has 15 residues. Germline values: CDR1 SGHDN, CDR2 FVKESK. The CDR3 spells CASSESRTANYGYTF. The CDR3 DNA sequence: TGTGCCAGCAGTGAATCCCGGACAGCTAACTATGGCTACACCTTC.

Many counts were recorded for this clonotype. V is TRBV12-3 or TRBV12-4 and J is TRBJ1-5; D remains unclear. This CDR3 contains 12 residues. With 1 base removed from V and 6 bases from J, the gap between germline ends came to 4 bases. CDR3 sequence reads: CASSLGVQPQHF. CDR3 nucleotides: TGTGCCAGCAGTTTAGGCGTTCAGCCCCAGCATTTT.

The chain joins TRBV30 to TRBJ1-1; D uncertain. Trimming stripped 3 bases from V and 2 bases from J, with 7 bases between. The germline CDR1 and CDR2 sequences are GTSNPN and SVGIG (reference sequence). The CDR3 length is 12 residues. The CDR3 spells CAWRRVNTEAFF. The CDR3 nucleotides are TGTGCCTGGAGGAGGGTAAACACTGAAGCTTTCTTT.

This clonotype was recorded many times. The chain joins TRBV6-6 to TRBJ2-5, with D tentatively TRBD1 (6 bases). The V gene's germline CDR1 is MNHNY and CDR2 SVGAGI (reference sequence). The CDR3 sequence is 15 residues long. The V and J ends lost 5 bases and 7 bases respectively, with 20 bases between them. The CDR3 protein is CASSPRTGTRGTQYF. DNA for the CDR3: TGTGCCAGCAGTCCCAGAACAGGGACAAGGGGGACCCAGTACTTC.

This clonotype has ten or more counts. V and J are TRBV27 and TRBJ1-5; tentatively, D is TRBD1 (5 bases). CDR1 is MNHEY and CDR2 is SMNVEV in the germline V gene (reference sequence). The CDR3 contains 15 residues. Trimming removed 3 bases at V and 1 base at J, with 10 bases between. CDR3 coding DNA: TGTGCCAGCAGTTTGGGACCGGAGAGCAATCAGCCCCAGCATTTT. This sequence encodes CASSLGPESNQPQHF.

This clonotype showed up many times. The chain is built from TRBV2 and TRBJ1-3; possible D gene TRBD1, 6 bases. Trimming stripped 6 bases from V and 1 base from J, with 10 bases between. Germline V lookup: CDR1 SNHLY, CDR2 FYNNEI. There are 14 residues in the CDR3. CDR3 amino acids: CASRQGISGNTIYF. CDR3 coding DNA: TGTGCCAGCAGACAGGGAATATCTGGAAACACCATATATTTT.

This chain joins TRBV30 and TRBJ1-2; D is undetermined. Trimming removed 2 bases at V and 5 bases at J, with 12 bases between. Germline CDR1 GTSNPN, CDR2 SVGIG (reference sequence). The CDR3 spans 13 residues. CDR3 nucleotides: TGTGCCTGGAGTCGAGGTCAGGCATATGGCTACACCTTC. This sequence encodes CAWSRGQAYGYTF. The full variable domain, with the rest looked up from reference TRBV30 and TRBJ1-2, is SQTIHQWPATLVQPVGSPLSLECTVEGTSNPNLYWYRQAAGRGLQLLFYSVGIGQISSEVPQNLSASRPQDRQFILSSKKLLLSDSGFYLCAWSRGQAYGYTFGSGTRLTVV.

Ten or more counts support this clonotype. The chain links TRBV6-1 to TRBJ1-2; TRBD1 agrees at 9 bases. J was trimmed by 1 base and V by 6 bases; bases with no gene match: 6. CDR1 MNHNS and CDR2 SASEGT come from the germline V gene. The CDR3 covers 15 residues. The CDR3 is CASRRTGEYNYGYTF. The CDR3 DNA follows: TGTGCCAGCAGGCGGACAGGGGAATATAACTATGGCTACACCTTC.